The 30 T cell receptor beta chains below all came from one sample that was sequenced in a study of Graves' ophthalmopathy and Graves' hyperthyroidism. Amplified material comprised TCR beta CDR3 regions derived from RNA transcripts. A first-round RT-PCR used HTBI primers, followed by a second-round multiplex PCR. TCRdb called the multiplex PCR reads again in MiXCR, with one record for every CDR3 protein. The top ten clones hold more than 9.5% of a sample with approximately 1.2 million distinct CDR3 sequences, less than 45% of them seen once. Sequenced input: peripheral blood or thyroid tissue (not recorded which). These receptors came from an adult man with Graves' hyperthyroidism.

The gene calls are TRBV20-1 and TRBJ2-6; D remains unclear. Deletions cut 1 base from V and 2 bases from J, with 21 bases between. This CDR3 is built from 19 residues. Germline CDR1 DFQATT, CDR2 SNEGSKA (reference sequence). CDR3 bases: TGCAGTGCTAGAGGCGCCCAGTCCAACTTCCTGGCTGGGGCCAACGTCCTGACTTTC. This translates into CSARGAQSNFLAGANVLTF.

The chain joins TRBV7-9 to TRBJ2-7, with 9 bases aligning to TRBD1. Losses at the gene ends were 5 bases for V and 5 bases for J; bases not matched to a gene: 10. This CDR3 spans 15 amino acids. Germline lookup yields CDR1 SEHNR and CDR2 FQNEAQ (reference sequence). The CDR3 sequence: CASSQSTGGIHEQYF. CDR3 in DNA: TGTGCCAGCAGCCAATCGACAGGGGGGATCCACGAGCAGTACTTC.

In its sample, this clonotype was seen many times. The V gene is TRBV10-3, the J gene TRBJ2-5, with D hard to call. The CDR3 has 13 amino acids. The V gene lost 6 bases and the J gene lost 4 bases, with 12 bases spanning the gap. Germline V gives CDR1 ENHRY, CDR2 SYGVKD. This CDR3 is CAISGYSSETQYF. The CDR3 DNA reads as TGTGCCATCAGCGGTTACAGTTCAGAGACCCAGTACTTC.

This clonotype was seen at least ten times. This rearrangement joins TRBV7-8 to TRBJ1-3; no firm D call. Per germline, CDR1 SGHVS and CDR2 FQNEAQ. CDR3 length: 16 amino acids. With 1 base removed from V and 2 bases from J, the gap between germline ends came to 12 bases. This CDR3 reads CASSLVVGLTGNTIYF. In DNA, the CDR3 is TGTGCCAGCAGCTTAGTGGTGGGTTTGACTGGAAACACCATATATTTT.

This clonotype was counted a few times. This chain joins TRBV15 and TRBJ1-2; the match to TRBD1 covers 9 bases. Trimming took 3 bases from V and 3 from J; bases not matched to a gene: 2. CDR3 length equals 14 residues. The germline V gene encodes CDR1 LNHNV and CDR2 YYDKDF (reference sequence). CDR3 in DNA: TGTGCCACCAGCAGCCGACAGGGGGACTATGGCTACACCTTC. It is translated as CATSSRQGDYGYTF. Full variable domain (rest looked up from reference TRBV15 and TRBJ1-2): DAMVIQNPRYQVTQFGKPVTLSCSQTLNHNVMYWYQQKSSQAPKLLFHYYDKDFNNEADTPDNFQSRRPNTSFCFLDIRSPGLGDTAMYLCATSSRQGDYGYTFGSGTRLTVV.

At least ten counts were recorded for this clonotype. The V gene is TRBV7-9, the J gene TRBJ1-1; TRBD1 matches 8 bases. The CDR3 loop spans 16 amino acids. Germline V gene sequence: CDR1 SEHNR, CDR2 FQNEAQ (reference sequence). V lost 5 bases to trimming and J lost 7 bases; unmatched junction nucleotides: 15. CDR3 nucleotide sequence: TGTGCCAGCAGCCCGCCGCGTGTCAGGGGGCTCGGTGAAGCTTTCTTT. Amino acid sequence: CASSPPRVRGLGEAFF.

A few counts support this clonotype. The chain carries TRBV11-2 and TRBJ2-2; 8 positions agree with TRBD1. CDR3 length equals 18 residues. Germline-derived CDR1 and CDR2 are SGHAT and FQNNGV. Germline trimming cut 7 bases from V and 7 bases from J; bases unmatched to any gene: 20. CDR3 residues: CASTLIPRDRGVNGELFF. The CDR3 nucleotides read TGTGCCAGCACCCTCATCCCCCGTGACAGGGGCGTGAACGGGGAGCTGTTTTTT.

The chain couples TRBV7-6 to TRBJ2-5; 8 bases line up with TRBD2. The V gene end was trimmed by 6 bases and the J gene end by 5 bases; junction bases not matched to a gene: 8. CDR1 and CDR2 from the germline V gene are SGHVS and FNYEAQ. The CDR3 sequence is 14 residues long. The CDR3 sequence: CASSTTTSVETQYF. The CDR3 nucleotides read TGTGCCAGCAGTACTACGACTAGCGTGGAGACCCAGTACTTC.

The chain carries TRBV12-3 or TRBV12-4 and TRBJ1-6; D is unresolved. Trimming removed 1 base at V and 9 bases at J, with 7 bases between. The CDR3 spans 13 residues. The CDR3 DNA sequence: TGTGCCAGCAGTTTAGTCGGGAGTTCACCCCTCCACTTT. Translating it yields CASSLVGSSPLHF.

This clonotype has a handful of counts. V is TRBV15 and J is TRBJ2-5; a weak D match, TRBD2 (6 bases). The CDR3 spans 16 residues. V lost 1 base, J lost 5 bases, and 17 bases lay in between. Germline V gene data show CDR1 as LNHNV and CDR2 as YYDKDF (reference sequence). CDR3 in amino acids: CATSRVLGGSGETQYF. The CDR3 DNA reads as TGTGCCACCAGCAGAGTCTTAGGAGGGAGCGGGGAGACCCAGTACTTC. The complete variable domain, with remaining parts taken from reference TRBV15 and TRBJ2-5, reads DAMVIQNPRYQVTQFGKPVTLSCSQTLNHNVMYWYQQKSSQAPKLLFHYYDKDFNNEADTPDNFQSRRPNTSFCFLDIRSPGLGDTAMYLCATSRVLGGSGETQYFGPGTRLLVL.

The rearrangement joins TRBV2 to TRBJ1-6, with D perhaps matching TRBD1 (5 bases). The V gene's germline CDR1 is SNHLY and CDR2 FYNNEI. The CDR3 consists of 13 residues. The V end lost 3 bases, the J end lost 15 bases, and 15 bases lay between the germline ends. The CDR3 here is CASSDYQGLDLHF. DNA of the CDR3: TGTGCCAGCAGTGACTATCAGGGACTCGACCTCCACTTT.

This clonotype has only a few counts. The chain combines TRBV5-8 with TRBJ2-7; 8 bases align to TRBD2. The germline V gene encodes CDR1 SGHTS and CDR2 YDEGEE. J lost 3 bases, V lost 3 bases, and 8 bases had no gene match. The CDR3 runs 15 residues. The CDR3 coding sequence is TGTGCCAGCAGCTCAGAGGTAGCGGGACTCTACGAGCAGTACTTC. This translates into CASSSEVAGLYEQYF.

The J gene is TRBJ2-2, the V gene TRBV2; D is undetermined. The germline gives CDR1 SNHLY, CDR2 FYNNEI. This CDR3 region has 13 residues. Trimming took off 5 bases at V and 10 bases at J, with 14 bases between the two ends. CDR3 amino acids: CASSYLTGLELFF. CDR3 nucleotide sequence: TGTGCCAGCAGTTACCTCACCGGGTTGGAGCTGTTTTTT. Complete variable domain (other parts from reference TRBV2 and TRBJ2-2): EPEVTQTPSHQVTQMGQEVILRCVPISNHLYFYWYRQILGQKVEFLVSFYNNEISEKSEIFDDQFSVERPDGSNFTLKIRSTKLEDSAMYFCASSYLTGLELFFGEGSRLTVL.

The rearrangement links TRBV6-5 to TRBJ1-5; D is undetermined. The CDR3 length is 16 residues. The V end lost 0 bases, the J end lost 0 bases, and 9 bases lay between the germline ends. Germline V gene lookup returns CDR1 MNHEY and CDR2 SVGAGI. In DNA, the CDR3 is TGTGCCAGCAGTTACTCGGATCCTGGTAGCAATCAGCCCCAGCATTTT. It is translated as CASSYSDPGSNQPQHF.

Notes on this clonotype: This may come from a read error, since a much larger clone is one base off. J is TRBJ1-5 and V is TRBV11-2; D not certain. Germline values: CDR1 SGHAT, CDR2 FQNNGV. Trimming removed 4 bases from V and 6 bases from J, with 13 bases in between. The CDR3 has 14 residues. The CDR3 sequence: CASSSENGVQPQHF. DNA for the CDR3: TGTGCCAGCAGCTCAGAAAACGGGGTTCAGCCCCAGCATTTT.

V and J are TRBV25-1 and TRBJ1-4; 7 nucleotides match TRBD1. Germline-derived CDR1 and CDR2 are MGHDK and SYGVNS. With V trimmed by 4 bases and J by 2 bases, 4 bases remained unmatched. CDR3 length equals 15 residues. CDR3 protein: CASSATTGTNEKLFF. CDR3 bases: TGTGCCAGCAGTGCGACGACAGGGACTAATGAAAAACTGTTTTTT.

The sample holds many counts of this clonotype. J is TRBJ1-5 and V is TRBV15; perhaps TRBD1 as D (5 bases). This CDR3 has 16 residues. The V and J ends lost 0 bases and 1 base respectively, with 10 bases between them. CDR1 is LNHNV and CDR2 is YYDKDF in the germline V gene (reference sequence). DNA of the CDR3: TGTGCCACCAGCAGAGACAGGGCTGGGAGCAATCAGCCCCAGCATTTT. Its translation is CATSRDRAGSNQPQHF.

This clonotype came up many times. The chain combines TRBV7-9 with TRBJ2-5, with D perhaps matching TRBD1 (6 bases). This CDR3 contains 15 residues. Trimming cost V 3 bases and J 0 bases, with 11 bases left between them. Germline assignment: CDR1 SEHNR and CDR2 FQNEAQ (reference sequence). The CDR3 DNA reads TGTGCCAGCAGCTTCGGGTACAGGGACCAAGAGACCCAGTACTTC. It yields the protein CASSFGYRDQETQYF.

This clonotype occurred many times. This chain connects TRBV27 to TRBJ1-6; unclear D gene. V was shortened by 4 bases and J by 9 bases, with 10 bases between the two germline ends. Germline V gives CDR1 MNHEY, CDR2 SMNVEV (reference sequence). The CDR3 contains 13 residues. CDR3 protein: CASSSPSASPLHF. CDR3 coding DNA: TGTGCCAGCAGTTCCCCGAGCGCTTCACCCCTCCACTTT.

This chain's CDR3 is CRPGQGFYEQYF. CDR3 DNA sequence: TGCAGACCCGGACAGGGGTTCTACGAGCAGTACTTC. The gene calls are TRBV20-1 and TRBJ2-7, with 9 positions matching TRBD1. Germline V CDR1 and CDR2: DFQATT, SNEGSKA (reference sequence). CDR3 length: 12 amino acids.

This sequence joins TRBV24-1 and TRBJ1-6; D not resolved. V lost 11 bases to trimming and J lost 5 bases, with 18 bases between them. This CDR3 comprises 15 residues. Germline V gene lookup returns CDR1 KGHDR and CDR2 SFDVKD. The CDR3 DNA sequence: TGTGCCAGCGGACGGGTAGGGAGGAATAATTCACCCCTCCACTTT. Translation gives CASGRVGRNNSPLHF.

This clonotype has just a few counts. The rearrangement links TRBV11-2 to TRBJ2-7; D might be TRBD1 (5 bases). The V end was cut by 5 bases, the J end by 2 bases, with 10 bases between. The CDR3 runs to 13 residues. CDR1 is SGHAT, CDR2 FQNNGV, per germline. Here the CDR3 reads CASSASRAYEQYF. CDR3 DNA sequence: TGTGCCAGCAGCGCCAGCAGGGCCTACGAGCAGTACTTC.

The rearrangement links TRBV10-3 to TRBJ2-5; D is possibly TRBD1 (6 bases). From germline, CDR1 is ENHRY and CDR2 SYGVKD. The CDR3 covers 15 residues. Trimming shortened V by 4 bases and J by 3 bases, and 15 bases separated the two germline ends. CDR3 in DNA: TGTGCCATCAGTGGGGACACGACGTTTGAAGAGACCCAGTACTTC. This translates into CAISGDTTFEETQYF.

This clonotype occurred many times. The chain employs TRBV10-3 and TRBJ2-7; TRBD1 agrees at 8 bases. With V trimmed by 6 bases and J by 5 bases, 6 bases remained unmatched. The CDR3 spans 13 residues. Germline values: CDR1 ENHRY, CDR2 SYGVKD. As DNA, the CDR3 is TGTGCCATCAGGGGAGGACAGGGTAACGAGCAGTACTTC. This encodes CAIRGGQGNEQYF.

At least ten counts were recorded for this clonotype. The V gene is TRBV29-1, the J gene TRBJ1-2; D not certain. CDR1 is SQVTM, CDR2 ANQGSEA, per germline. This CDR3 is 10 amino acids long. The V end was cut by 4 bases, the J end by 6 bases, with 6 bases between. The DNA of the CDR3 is TGCAGCGTTGTGTACGATGGCTACACCTTC. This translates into CSVVYDGYTF.

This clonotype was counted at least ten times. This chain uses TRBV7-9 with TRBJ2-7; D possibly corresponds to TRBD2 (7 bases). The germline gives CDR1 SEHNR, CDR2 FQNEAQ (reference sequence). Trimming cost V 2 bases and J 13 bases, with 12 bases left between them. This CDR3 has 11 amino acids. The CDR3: CASSLRGGLYF. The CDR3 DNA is TGTGCCAGCAGCTTAAGGGGGGGACTTTACTTC. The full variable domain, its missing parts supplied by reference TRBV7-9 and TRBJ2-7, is DTGVSQNPRHKITKRGQNVTFRCDPISEHNRLYWYRQTLGQGPEFLTYFQNEAQLEKSRLLSDRFSAERPKGSFSTLEIQRTEQGDSAMYLCASSLRGGLYFGPGTRLTVT.

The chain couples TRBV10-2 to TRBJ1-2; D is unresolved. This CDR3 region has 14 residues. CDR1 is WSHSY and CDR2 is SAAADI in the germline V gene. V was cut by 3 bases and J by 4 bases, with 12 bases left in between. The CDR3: CASSDQVRGYGYTF. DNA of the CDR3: TGCGCCAGCAGTGATCAGGTTCGGGGCTATGGCTACACCTTC.

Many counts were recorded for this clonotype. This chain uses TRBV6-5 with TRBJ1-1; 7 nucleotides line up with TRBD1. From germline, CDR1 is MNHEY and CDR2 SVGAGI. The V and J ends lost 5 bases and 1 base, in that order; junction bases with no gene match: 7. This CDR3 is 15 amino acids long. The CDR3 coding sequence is TGTGCCAGCAGTAAGCCGGGACAGAGGAACACTGAAGCTTTCTTT. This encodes CASSKPGQRNTEAFF.

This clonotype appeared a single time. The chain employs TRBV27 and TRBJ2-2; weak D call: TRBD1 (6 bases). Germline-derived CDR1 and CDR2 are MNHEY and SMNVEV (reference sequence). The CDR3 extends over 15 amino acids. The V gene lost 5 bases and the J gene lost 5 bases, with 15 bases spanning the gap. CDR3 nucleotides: TGTGCCAGCAGTCTAGCCGTCAGGGGAACCGGGGAGCTGTTTTTT. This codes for CASSLAVRGTGELFF.

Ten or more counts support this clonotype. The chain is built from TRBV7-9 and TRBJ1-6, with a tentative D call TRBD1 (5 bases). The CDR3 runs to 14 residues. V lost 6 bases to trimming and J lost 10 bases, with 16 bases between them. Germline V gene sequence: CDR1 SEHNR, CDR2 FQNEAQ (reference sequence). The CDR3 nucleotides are TGTGCCAGCAGACGGGACTCCCTAGGGTCACCCCTCCACTTT. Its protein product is CASRRDSLGSPLHF.